The 2 T cell receptor beta chains below come from one sample, sequenced in a study of identical twins. TCRdb re-called the 5' RACE reads with MiXCR, one entry per CDR3 protein. Of around 570,000 distinct CDR3 sequences listed, just under 10% are singletons. These same data were also listed under a study on yellow fever vaccine responses in identical twins.

Specimen: PBMCs. The receptor set was obtained from a woman aged 18-29 years in good health.

This sequence joins TRBV19 and TRBJ1-1; D unclear. This CDR3 is 18 amino acids long. The V end was cut by 0 bases, the J end by 0 bases, with 17 bases between. Germline loops: CDR1 LNHDA, CDR2 SQIVND (reference sequence). The CDR3 DNA follows: TGTGCCAGTAGTATAGATACTTTCCAGTCGGGAATGAACACTGAAGCTTTCTTT. Amino acid sequence: CASSIDTFQSGMNTEAFF.

V and J are TRBV14 and TRBJ2-7; 10 bases fit TRBD2. Germline CDR1 SGHDN, CDR2 FVKESK. The ends lost 3 bases at V and 4 bases at J; junction bases unmatched: 12. The CDR3 contains 17 residues. CDR3 nucleotides: TGTGCCAGCAGCCAGTTCTGGTCGACTAGCGGGTCTTACGAGCAGTACTTC. Translated: CASSQFWSTSGSYEQYF.